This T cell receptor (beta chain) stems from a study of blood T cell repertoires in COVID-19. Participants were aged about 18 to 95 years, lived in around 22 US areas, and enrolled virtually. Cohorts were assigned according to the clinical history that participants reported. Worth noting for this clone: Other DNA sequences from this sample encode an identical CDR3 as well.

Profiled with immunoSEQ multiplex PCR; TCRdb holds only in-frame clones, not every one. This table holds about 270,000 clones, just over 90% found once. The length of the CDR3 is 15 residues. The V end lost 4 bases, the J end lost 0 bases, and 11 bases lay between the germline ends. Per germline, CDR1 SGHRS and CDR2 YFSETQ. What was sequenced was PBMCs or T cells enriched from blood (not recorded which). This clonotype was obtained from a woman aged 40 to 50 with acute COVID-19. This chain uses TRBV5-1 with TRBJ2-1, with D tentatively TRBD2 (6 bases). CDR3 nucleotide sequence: TGCGCCAGCAGCCCCGGGACTGGCTCCTACAATGAGCAGTTCTTC. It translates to CASSPGTGSYNEQFF.